The present entry profiles one T cell receptor beta chain with its context. These data come from a study of blood T cell repertoires in COVID-19. Study at large: Acute-phase and convalescent COVID-19 samples originated in the United States, Italy and Spain.

Methods used by the authors: Cell counts per sample came from amplifying reference gene primers. Sequencing was performed with immunoSEQ multiplex PCR; in TCRdb, only in-frame clones are kept and a portion is missing. V and J calls plus clone size are reproduced from that table; the DNA served to infer D and trimming. The data contain around 380,000 clones, roughly 86% of them singletons. The study recruited people aged about 18 to 95 years across some 23 US areas. This receptor was identified in a man in his thirties or forties who had recovered from COVID-19. The sequenced sample was PBMCs or T cells enriched from blood (not recorded which).

In nucleotides, the CDR3 is TGCGCCAGCAGCCCGGGACAGGGGGCCCACGAGCAGTACTTC. Its protein is CASSPGQGAHEQYF. This chain connects TRBV5-1 to TRBJ2-7, with TRBD1 matching over 12 bases. The CDR3 spans 14 residues. Germline V CDR1 and CDR2: SGHRS, YFSETQ. V was pared by 4 bases and J by 5 bases, with 4 bases of the junction left unmatched.